This passage covers 25 T cell receptor beta chains from one sample sequenced in a study of cytomegalovirus exposure and HLA in healthy donors (dated by TCRdb to about 2017). Libraries came from the immunoSEQ multiplex PCR assay. A mixture of 60 forward primers for TCR Vbeta segments and 13 reverse primers for TCR Jbeta segments was used in the multiplex PCR. TCRdb took over this immuneACCESS table, retaining in-frame rearrangements with V and J assigned. Such tables are incomplete; in checked studies, under half of the missing clones stem from an unresolved V gene, and the remainder is unexplained. The sample records tens of thousands of clones, 55% to 65% of which are singletons. 2% to 2.5% of the sample rests with the top ten. Material for sequencing was PBMCs. Receptors originate from a human donor in good health.

The chain is built from TRBV30 and TRBJ2-3; possible D gene TRBD1, 5 bases. V was pared by 5 bases and J by 4 bases, with 10 bases between. This CDR3 spans 12 amino acids. Germline CDR1 is GTSNPN and CDR2 is SVGIG (reference sequence). CDR3 protein: CAWGARADTQYF. CDR3 sequence (DNA): TGTGCCTGGGGGGCGCGCGCAGATACGCAGTATTTT.

Worth noting for this clone: Other DNA sequences in the same sample also yield this CDR3. The J gene is TRBJ1-5, the V gene TRBV7-2; D gene uncertain. The CDR3 has 18 amino acids. Trimming stripped 1 base from V and 3 bases from J, with 19 bases between. Per the germline V gene, CDR1 is SGHTA and CDR2 is FQGNSA. The chain's CDR3 is CASSLEAPGVGYNQPQHF. Here the CDR3 DNA reads TGTGCCAGCAGCTTAGAGGCTCCCGGGGTAGGATACAATCAGCCCCAGCATTTT.

The chain joins TRBV10-3 to TRBJ1-1; maybe TRBD1 (6 bases). The CDR3 extends over 14 amino acids. From germline, CDR1 is ENHRY and CDR2 SYGVKD. Trimming shortened V by 4 bases and J by 3 bases, and 12 bases separated the two germline ends. DNA of the CDR3: TGTGCCATCAGTGCCACAGGGTCTGACACTGAAGCTTTCTTT. Translating it yields CAISATGSDTEAFF.

The chain is built from TRBV9 and TRBJ1-2; D might be TRBD1 (5 bases). V shed 7 bases and J shed 5 bases, with 15 bases lying between them. CDR1 is SGDLS, CDR2 YYNGEE, per germline. This CDR3 has 13 amino acids. For the CDR3, the DNA is TGTGCCAGCTCCCCTCTGGGGGGGTATGGCTACACCTTC. This encodes CASSPLGGYGYTF.

The CDR3 region is CASSSRTARGDSPLHF. As DNA, the CDR3 is TGCGCCAGCAGCTCCCGGACAGCACGAGGGGATTCACCCCTCCACTTT. The J gene is TRBJ1-6, the V gene TRBV5-1, with TRBD1 as a possible D gene (6 bases). The CDR3 totals 16 residues. The V gene's germline CDR1 is SGHRS and CDR2 YFSETQ. The V gene lost 3 bases and the J gene lost 8 bases, with 18 bases spanning the gap.

This clone was seen only once. V and J are TRBV5-1 and TRBJ2-2; tentative D call: TRBD1 (5 bases). Trimming took 7 bases from V and 5 from J, leaving 12 bases between them. Germline V gene sequence: CDR1 SGHRS, CDR2 YFSETQ. This CDR3 contains 13 residues. The CDR3 nucleotides are TGCGCCAGCTCACAGGCGGTTACCGGGGAGCTGTTTTTT. This sequence encodes CASSQAVTGELFF.

The chain carries TRBV5-1 and TRBJ2-5, with D tentatively TRBD1 (6 bases). The CDR3 spans 17 residues. Deletions cut 4 bases from V and 0 bases from J, with 19 bases between. Germline CDR1 reads SGHRS; CDR2 reads YFSETQ. The CDR3 nucleotides read TGCGCCAGCAGCCCTATACAGGGACCCCCGTACCAAGAGACCCAGTACTTC. Translated, it gives CASSPIQGPPYQETQYF. The entire variable domain, with the rest obtained from reference TRBV5-1 and TRBJ2-5, is as follows: KAGVTQTPRYLIKTRGQQVTLSCSPISGHRSVSWYQQTPGQGLQFLFEYFSETQRNKGNFPGRFSGRQFSNSRSEMNVSTLELGDSALYLCASSPIQGPPYQETQYFGPGTRLLVL.

The chain links TRBV5-1 to TRBJ1-2; TRBD1 matches 7 bases. Trimming cost V 4 bases and J 4 bases; bases outside gene matches: 13. This CDR3 is 16 amino acids long. Per the germline V gene, CDR1 is SGHRS and CDR2 is YFSETQ. Written as DNA, the CDR3 is TGCGCCAGCAGCCAACACCCGGGACAGCGAACCTATGGCTACACCTTC. Protein product: CASSQHPGQRTYGYTF.

The J gene is TRBJ2-4, the V gene TRBV5-5; D unclear. V was trimmed by 3 bases and J by 7 bases, leaving 20 bases between them. Germline CDR1 is SGHKS and CDR2 is YYEKEE (reference sequence). There are 16 residues in the CDR3. The DNA of the CDR3 is TGTGCCAGCAGCTCTACCGTTGCAGGATTTATGAACATTCAGTACTTC. Translated, it gives CASSSTVAGFMNIQYF.

The chain joins TRBV25-1 to TRBJ1-6; 7 bases line up with TRBD1. This CDR3 has 15 residues. With V trimmed by 1 base and J by 8 bases, 5 bases remained unmatched. Per germline, CDR1 MGHDK and CDR2 SYGVNS. The CDR3 loop is CASSESTGTYSPLHF. The CDR3 region has the DNA TGTGCCAGCAGTGAATCGACAGGGACTTATTCACCCCTCCACTTT.

This clone has more than one count but fewer than ten. V gene TRBV19 combines with J gene TRBJ1-5, with a weak D call TRBD1 (6 bases). There are 14 residues in the CDR3. The V end was cut by 8 bases, the J end by 4 bases, with 15 bases between. The V gene's germline CDR1 is LNHDA and CDR2 SQIVND (reference sequence). The CDR3: CASCKGQGNQPQHF. CDR3 sequence (DNA): TGTGCCAGTTGCAAGGGGCAGGGGAATCAGCCCCAGCATTTT.

The gene calls are TRBV2 and TRBJ2-1, with 9 bases lining up with TRBD1. CDR1 and CDR2 from the germline V gene are SNHLY and FYNNEI. The CDR3 length is 14 residues. V lost 6 bases and J lost 10; bases outside the gene matches: 10. Here the CDR3 DNA reads TGTGCCAGCAGCCCCCGGACAGGGGTGGGCGAGCAGTTCTTC. Translated, it gives CASSPRTGVGEQFF.

The J gene is TRBJ1-2, the V gene TRBV9; possibly TRBD1 for D (6 bases). Trimming cost V 5 bases and J 4 bases, with 15 bases left between them. This CDR3 has 14 residues. Germline V gene lookup returns CDR1 SGDLS and CDR2 YYNGEE. The CDR3 is CASRFQVGGYGYTF. DNA of the CDR3: TGTGCCAGCAGGTTTCAAGTAGGGGGCTATGGCTACACCTTC.

The chain links TRBV10-3 to TRBJ1-2; possible D gene TRBD1, 5 bases. This CDR3 spans 16 amino acids. Germline CDR1 and CDR2: ENHRY and SYGVKD. V lost 5 bases to trimming and J lost 5 bases, with 21 bases between them. The CDR3 coding sequence is TGTGCCATCAGTTCCGCTGACGGACGGGGGGAATATGGCTACACCTTC. Protein product: CAISSADGRGEYGYTF.

The table lists this clone with a count of one. The chain recombines TRBV2 with TRBJ2-7, with 8 bases matching TRBD2. This CDR3 spans 14 amino acids. The junction had 6 bases not matched to a gene; V was cut back by 5 bases and J by 3 bases. Per the germline V gene, CDR1 is SNHLY and CDR2 is FYNNEI. CDR3 sequence reads: CASSTRLALYEQYF. CDR3 in DNA: TGTGCCAGCAGTACAAGACTAGCGCTCTACGAGCAGTACTTC.

The V call is TRBV6-6, the J call TRBJ1-4; the D gene is possibly TRBD1 (5 bases). Germline V CDR1 and CDR2: MNHNY, SVGAGI (reference sequence). The germline V and J ends were trimmed by 6 bases and 0 bases, with 14 bases remaining between them. There are 16 residues in the CDR3. This CDR3 is CASSLSRDSTNEKLFF. The CDR3 nucleotides are TGTGCCAGCAGCTTATCCCGGGACTCAACTAATGAAAAACTGTTTTTT.

J is TRBJ1-1 and V is TRBV5-4, with TRBD1 matching 7 bases. Germline CDR1 SGHNT, CDR2 YYREEE (reference sequence). This CDR3 spans 15 amino acids. V shed 0 bases, J shed 8 bases, and the junction held 10 bases outside the gene matches. CDR3 DNA sequence: TGTGCCAGCAGCTTGGTAGGGGGCTTAGCCTCCGAAGCTTTCTTT. Its protein is CASSLVGGLASEAFF.

This clone was counted a few times. V is TRBV6-1 and J is TRBJ1-2, with 9 bases that match TRBD1. V was pared by 0 bases and J by 4 bases, with 6 bases of the junction left unmatched. This CDR3 contains 16 residues. Germline values: CDR1 MNHNS, CDR2 SASEGT. CDR3 sequence: CASSEAGTGFGYGYTF. CDR3 in DNA: TGTGCCAGCAGTGAAGCAGGGACAGGGTTCGGCTATGGCTACACCTTC.

CDR3 in DNA: TGTGCCAGCAGTTGGACAGGGTCGTACCAAGAGACCCAGTACTTC. As protein: CASSWTGSYQETQYF. J is TRBJ2-5 and V is TRBV27; 8 nucleotides match TRBD1. The length of the CDR3 is 15 residues. The V gene end was trimmed by 4 bases and the J gene end by 0 bases; junction bases not matched to a gene: 4. The germline gives CDR1 MNHEY, CDR2 SMNVEV (reference sequence).

Points on this clone: Because the CDR3's place on the DNA is in doubt, the DNA is left out and the CDR3 is given as listed by TCRdb. The rearrangement links TRBV11-1 to TRBJ1-1; no check of the table's D call, TRBD1, against the DNA was made. Germline V lookup: CDR1 SGHAT, CDR2 FQDESV (reference sequence). Termini included, the CDR3 measures 13 amino acids. The chain's CDR3 is CASSPTVAGGNLF.

The chain recombines TRBV4-3 with TRBJ1-4; no firm D call. There are 15 residues in the CDR3. CDR1 and CDR2 from the germline V gene are LGHNA and YSLEER. Trimming left V 0 bases short and J 4 bases short, with 9 bases between. The CDR3 sequence: CASSQDQQINEKLFF. For the CDR3, the DNA is TGCGCCAGCAGCCAAGATCAACAGATTAATGAAAAACTGTTTTTT.

This clone was detected only a few times. The genes are TRBV11-1 and TRBJ2-6; unclear D gene. V was shortened by 5 bases and J by 0 bases, with 11 bases between the two germline ends. Germline CDR1 and CDR2: SGHAT and FQDESV (reference sequence). The CDR3 runs to 16 residues. CDR3 region: CASSPTLHSGANVLTF. Written as DNA, the CDR3 is TGTGCCAGCAGCCCGACACTTCACTCTGGGGCCAACGTCCTGACTTTC.

This sequence joins TRBV2 and TRBJ2-1; a weak D match, TRBD2 (5 bases). Germline loops: CDR1 SNHLY, CDR2 FYNNEI. V gave up 8 bases and J gave up 4 bases, with 12 bases separating them. The CDR3 consists of 13 residues. CDR3 in amino acids: CASGLTHYNEQFF. As DNA, the CDR3 is TGTGCCAGCGGACTCACGCATTACAATGAGCAGTTCTTC. Together with reference TRBV2 and TRBJ2-1, the CDR3 gives the full variable domain: EPEVTQTPSHQVTQMGQEVILRCVPISNHLYFYWYRQILGQKVEFLVSFYNNEISEKSEIFDDQFSVERPDGSNFTLKIRSTKLEDSAMYFCASGLTHYNEQFFGPGTRLTVL.

A few counts support this clone. The rearrangement joins TRBV7-3 to TRBJ2-5, with TRBD2 matching 12 bases. Germline values: CDR1 SGHTA, CDR2 FQGTGA. The CDR3 is made up of 17 amino acids. V lost 3 bases and J lost 0; bases outside the gene matches: 5. This chain's CDR3 is CASSLGLAGSYQETQYF. The CDR3, as DNA: TGTGCCAGCAGCTTGGGACTAGCGGGTTCGTACCAAGAGACCCAGTACTTC.

This clone occurred a few times. The chain uses TRBV6-1 and TRBJ2-5, with D unclear. This CDR3 comprises 14 residues. Germline assignment: CDR1 MNHNS and CDR2 SASEGT. Trimming left V 1 base short and J 2 bases short, with 8 bases between. CDR3 residues: CASSEDNIQETQYF. Written as DNA, the CDR3 is TGTGCCAGCAGTGAAGATAACATACAAGAGACCCAGTACTTC.